One TCR beta chain is described in this entry. The antigen is not known. The V and J ends lost 0 bases and 10 bases, in that order; junction bases with no gene match: 8. This CDR3 has 15 residues. In germline, CDR1 is LNHNV, CDR2 YYDKDF (reference sequence). This record comes from a study of neoadjuvant anti-PD-1 for oral cavity cancer. Across the study: Patients without progression received a fourth nivolumab dose around day 43, then surgical resection on days 50-56. Findings and limits, study-wide: Each response group had just a few patients in TCR analyses.

These newly diagnosed stage II-IVA oral cavity squamous cell carcinoma patients had no prior systemic or radiation treatment. Most PBMC samples had 480 ng input DNA in six replicates. Generated by immunoSEQ multiplex PCR, the TCRdb table keeps only in-frame clones and is missing some. This table holds some 7,400 clones, roughly 69% found once. This sequence originates from a person between 40 and 85 years old with oral cavity squamous cell carcinoma. The chain joins TRBV15 to TRBJ1-4; 7 bases agree with TRBD1. The sequencing here drew on PBMCs, taken before nivolumab (anti-PD-1) treatment. CDR3 sequence reads: CATSRDGRGMGKLFF. The CDR3 DNA follows: TGTGCCACCAGCAGAGATGGCAGGGGGATGGGAAAACTGTTTTTT.